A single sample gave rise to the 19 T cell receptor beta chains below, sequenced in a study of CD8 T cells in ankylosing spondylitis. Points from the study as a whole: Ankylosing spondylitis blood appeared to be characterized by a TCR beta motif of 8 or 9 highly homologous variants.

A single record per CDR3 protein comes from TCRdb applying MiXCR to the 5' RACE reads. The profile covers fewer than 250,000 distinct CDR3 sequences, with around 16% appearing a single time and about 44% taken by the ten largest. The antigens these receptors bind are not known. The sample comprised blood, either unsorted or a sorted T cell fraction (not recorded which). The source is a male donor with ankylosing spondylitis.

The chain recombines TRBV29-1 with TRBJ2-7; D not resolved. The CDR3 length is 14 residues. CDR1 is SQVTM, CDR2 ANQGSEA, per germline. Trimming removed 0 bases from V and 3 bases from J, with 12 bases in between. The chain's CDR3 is CSVEDTVRNYEQYF. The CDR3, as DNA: TGCAGCGTTGAAGACACGGTGCGAAACTACGAGCAGTACTTC.

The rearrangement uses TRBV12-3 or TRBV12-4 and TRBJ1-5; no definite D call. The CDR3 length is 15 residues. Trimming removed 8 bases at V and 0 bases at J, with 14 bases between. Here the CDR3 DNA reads TGTGCCAGCTCCTCTGGGCAGCTTAGCAATCAGCCCCAGCATTTT. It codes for CASSSGQLSNQPQHF.

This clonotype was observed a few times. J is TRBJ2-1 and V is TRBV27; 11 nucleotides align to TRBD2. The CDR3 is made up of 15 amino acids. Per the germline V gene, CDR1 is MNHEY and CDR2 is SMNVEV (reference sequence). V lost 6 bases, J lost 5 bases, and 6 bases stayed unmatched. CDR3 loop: CASRAGTSGDNEQFF. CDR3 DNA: TGTGCCAGCAGGGCCGGGACTAGCGGAGACAATGAGCAGTTCTTC.

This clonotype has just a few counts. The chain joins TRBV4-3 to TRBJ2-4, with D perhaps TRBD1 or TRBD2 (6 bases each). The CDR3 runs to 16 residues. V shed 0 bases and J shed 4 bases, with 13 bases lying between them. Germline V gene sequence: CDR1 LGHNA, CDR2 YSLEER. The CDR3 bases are TGCGCCAGCAGCCAAGAGAAAGGGGGGCGAAAAAACATTCAGTACTTC. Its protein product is CASSQEKGGRKNIQYF.

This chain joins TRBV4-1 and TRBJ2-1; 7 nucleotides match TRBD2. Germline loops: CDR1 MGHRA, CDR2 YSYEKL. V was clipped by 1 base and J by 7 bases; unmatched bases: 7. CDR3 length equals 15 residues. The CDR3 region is CASSQARGSGNEQFF. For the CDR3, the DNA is TGCGCCAGCAGCCAAGCCCGCGGGAGTGGTAATGAGCAGTTCTTC.

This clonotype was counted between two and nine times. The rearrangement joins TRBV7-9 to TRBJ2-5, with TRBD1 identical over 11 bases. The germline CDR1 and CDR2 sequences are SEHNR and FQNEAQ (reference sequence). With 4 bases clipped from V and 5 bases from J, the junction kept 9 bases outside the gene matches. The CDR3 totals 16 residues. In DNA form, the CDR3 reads TGTGCCAGCAGCTCCGCCGGGACAGGGGGAGCGGAGACCCAGTACTTC. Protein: CASSSAGTGGAETQYF.

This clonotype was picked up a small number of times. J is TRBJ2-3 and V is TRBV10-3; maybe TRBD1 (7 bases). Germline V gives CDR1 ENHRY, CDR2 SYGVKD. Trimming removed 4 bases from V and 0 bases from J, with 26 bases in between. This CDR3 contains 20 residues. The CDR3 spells CAISGGTVAPADYSTDTQYF. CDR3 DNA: TGTGCCATCAGTGGGGGGACAGTAGCCCCCGCGGACTACAGCACAGATACGCAGTATTTT.

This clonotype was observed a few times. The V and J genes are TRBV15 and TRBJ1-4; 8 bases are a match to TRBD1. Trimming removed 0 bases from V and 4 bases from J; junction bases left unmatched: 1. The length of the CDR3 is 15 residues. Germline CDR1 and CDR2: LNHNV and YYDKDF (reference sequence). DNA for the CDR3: TGTGCCACCAGCAGAGAGGGACAGGTTAATGAAAAACTGTTTTTT. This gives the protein CATSREGQVNEKLFF. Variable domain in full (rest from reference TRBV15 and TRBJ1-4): DAMVIQNPRYQVTQFGKPVTLSCSQTLNHNVMYWYQQKSSQAPKLLFHYYDKDFNNEADTPDNFQSRRPNTSFCFLDIRSPGLGDTAMYLCATSREGQVNEKLFFGSGTQLSVL.

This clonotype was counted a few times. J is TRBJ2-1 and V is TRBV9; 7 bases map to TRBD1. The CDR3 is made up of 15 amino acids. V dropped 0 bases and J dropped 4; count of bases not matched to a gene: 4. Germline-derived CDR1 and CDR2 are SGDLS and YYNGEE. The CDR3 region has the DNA TGTGCCAGCAGCGTAGGGACAGGACATTACAATGAGCAGTTCTTC. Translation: CASSVGTGHYNEQFF.

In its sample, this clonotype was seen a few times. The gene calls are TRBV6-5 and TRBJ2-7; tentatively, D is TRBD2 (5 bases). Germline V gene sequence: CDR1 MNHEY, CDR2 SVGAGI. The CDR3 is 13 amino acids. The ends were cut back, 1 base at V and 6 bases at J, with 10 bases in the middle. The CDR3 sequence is CASSYYKGSEQYF. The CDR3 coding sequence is TGTGCCAGCAGTTACTATAAAGGGAGCGAGCAGTACTTC.

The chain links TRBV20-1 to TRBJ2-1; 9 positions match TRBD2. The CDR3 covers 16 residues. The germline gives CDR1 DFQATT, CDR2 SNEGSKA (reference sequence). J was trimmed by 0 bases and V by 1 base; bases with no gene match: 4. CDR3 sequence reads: CSARGPSGDSYNEQFF. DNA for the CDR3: TGCAGTGCTAGAGGCCCTAGCGGGGACTCCTACAATGAGCAGTTCTTC.

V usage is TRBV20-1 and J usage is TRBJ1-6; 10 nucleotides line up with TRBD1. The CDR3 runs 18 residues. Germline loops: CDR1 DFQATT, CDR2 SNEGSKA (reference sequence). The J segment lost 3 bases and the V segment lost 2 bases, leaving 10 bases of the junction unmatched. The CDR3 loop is CSARPGQGRHDYNSPLHF. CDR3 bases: TGCAGTGCTAGACCGGGACAGGGGAGGCACGACTATAATTCACCCCTCCACTTT.

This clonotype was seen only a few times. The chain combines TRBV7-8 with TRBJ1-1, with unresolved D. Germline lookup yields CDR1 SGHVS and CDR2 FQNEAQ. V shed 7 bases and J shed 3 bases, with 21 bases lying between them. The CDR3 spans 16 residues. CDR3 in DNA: TGTGCCAGCACCCTCTCTTTCGGGAATTTGGACACTGAAGCTTTCTTT. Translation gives CASTLSFGNLDTEAFF.

CDR3 coding DNA: TGTGCCAGCAGCTTTGGAGAGGGGAGCACTGAAGCTTTCTTT. Translation gives CASSFGEGSTEAFF. The genes are TRBV5-6 and TRBJ1-1, with a weak D call TRBD1 (5 bases). The CDR3 extends over 14 amino acids. The germline gives CDR1 SGHDT, CDR2 YYEEEE. The ends were cut back, 2 bases at V and 4 bases at J, with 12 bases in the middle.

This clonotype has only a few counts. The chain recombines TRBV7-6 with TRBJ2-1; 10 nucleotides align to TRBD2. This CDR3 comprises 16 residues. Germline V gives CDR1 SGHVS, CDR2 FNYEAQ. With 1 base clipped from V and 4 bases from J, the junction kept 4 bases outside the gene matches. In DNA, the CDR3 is TGTGCCAGCAGCTTAGACGCTAGCGGGAGTTACAATGAGCAGTTCTTC. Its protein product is CASSLDASGSYNEQFF.

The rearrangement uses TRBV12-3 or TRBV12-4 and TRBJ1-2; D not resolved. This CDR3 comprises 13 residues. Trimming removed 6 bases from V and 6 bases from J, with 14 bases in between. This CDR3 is CASSPGGFHGYTF. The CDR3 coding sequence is TGTGCCAGCAGCCCTGGAGGGTTCCATGGCTACACCTTC.

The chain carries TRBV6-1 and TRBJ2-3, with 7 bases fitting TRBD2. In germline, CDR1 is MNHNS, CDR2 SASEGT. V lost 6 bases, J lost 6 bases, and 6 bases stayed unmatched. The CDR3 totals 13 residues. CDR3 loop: CASRGEGWDTQYF. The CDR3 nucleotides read TGTGCCAGCAGGGGGGAGGGTTGGGATACGCAGTATTTT.

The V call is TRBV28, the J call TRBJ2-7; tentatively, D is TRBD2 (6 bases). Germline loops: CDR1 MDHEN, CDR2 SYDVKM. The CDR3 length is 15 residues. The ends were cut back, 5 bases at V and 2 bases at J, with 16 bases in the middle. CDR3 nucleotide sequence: TGTGCCAGCAGTAAGGGAGGAGGACCGACCTACGAGCAGTACTTC. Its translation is CASSKGGGPTYEQYF.

CDR3 in DNA: TGTGCCAGCAGTTTGTTAGGGTCGCAAGGCTACACCTTC. Translated, it gives CASSLLGSQGYTF. The genes are TRBV12-3 or TRBV12-4 and TRBJ1-2, with D hard to call. This CDR3 has 13 residues. Trimming removed 3 bases from V and 8 bases from J, with 13 bases in between.